A selection of T cell receptor beta chains follows, all from one sample in a study of tumor-infiltrating lymphocytes in primary liver carcinoma. One entry per CDR3 protein results from TCRdb running MiXCR on the multiplex PCR reads. Seen here are around 80,000 distinct CDR3 sequences, 69% observed once, and the top ten hold 26%. The sample was tumor-adjacent normal liver tissue. Receptors originate from a middle-aged man with primary liver carcinoma and hepatitis B virus infection. The CDR3 runs from the conserved cysteine through the conserved F or W. Fields, in order: V gene, J gene, clone size, D gene, CDR3 protein, CDR3 DNA. D genes are given only for firm matches. A row's size may be missing; if present it is once, few, many or a size class.

TRBV11-2	TRBJ2-7	NA	NA	CASSLGFRVGLNEQYF	TGTGCCAGCAGCTTAGGTTTTAGGGTGGGGCTAAACGAGCAGTACTTC
TRBV6-5	TRBJ2-3	many	TRBD2	CASSSGIYSDTQYF	TGTGCCAGTTCCAGCGGGATTTATTCAGATACGCAGTATTTT
TRBV12-3/TRBV12-4	TRBJ2-3	NA	NA	CASNLLQSYIDTQYF	TGTGCCAGCAATCTATTACAGAGTTACATAGATACGCAGTATTTT
TRBV4-3	TRBJ2-7	NA	NA	CASSQDGCKSYEQYF	TGCGCCAGCAGCCAAGATGGCTGTAAGTCCTATGAGCAGTACTTC
TRBV7-8	TRBJ1-1	NA	TRBD1	CASSSGQGGTEASF	TGTGCCAGCAGCTCAGGACAGGGAGGGACTGAAGCTTCCTTT
TRBV4-1	TRBJ2-2	NA	TRBD2	CGSSPRGGLAITGELSF	TGCGGCAGCAGCCCCCGCGGCGGACTAGCGATCACCGGGGAGCTGTCTTTT
TRBV5-1	TRBJ1-5	NA	TRBD1	CASNWGEQGVNQPRHF	TGCGCCAGCAACTGGGGGGAACAGGGGGTAAATCAGCCCCGGCATTTT
TRBV4-2	TRBJ2-7	NA	TRBD2	CASNQDIAGVSYGQYF	TGTGCCAGCAACCAAGATATAGCGGGAGTCTCCTACGGGCAGTACTTC
TRBV28	TRBJ2-2	NA	NA	CTSSVQNTGELFF	TGTACCAGCAGTGTACAGAACACCGGGGAGCTGTTTTTT
TRBV30	TRBJ1-2	NA	NA	CAWSNPASGHYGYTF	TGTGCCTGGAGCAATCCGGCCTCGGGACACTATGGCTACACTTTC
TRBV11-1	TRBJ2-1	few	TRBD2	CASSLYRSAGGSYNEQSF	TGTGCCAGTAGCTTATACCGCTCCGCGGGAGGGTCCTACAATGAGCAGTCCTTC
TRBV4-1	TRBJ2-5	NA	TRBD2	CASSQDAASGIVTQYF	TGCGCCAGCAGCCAAGATGCCGCTAGCGGGATTGTGACTCAGTACTTC
TRBV6-5	TRBJ1-6	few	NA	CASRSQMNLPLHF	TGTGCCAGCAGGTCCCAAATGAATTTACCCCTCCACTTT